The 8 T cell receptor beta chains reported below all come from one sample, sequenced in a study of shared clonotypes between healthy human individuals (dated by TCRdb to 2018 to 2020). Libraries were prepared through the immunoSEQ multiplex PCR assay. TCRdb provides this immuneACCESS table in a form limited to in-frame rearrangements. Some clones are lacking; in checked studies, under half of them reflect an unresolved V gene, and why the rest are absent is not known. For this sample there are 2 million to 2.5 million clones; approximately 95% appear just once. The top ten clones comprise less than 0.15% of the sample. Sequences were obtained from naive CD4+ T cells sorted from blood. The intended sense of this specimen's cell subset or site label: CD45RA+ positively selected. The receptors originated from a man between 18 and 29 years old in good health.

This chain links TRBV30 with TRBJ1-2; D perhaps matches TRBD1 (6 bases). V was trimmed by 0 bases and J by 7 bases, leaving 18 bases between them. In germline, CDR1 is GTSNPN, CDR2 SVGIG (reference sequence). The CDR3 spans 15 residues. This CDR3 reads CAWSVFPDSAVGYTF. The CDR3 DNA is TGTGCCTGGAGTGTATTTCCGGACAGCGCGGTTGGCTACACCTTC.

Turning to this clone: The sample carries other DNA sequences with the same CDR3. The chain employs TRBV7-2 and TRBJ2-5; no clear D. The CDR3 totals 12 residues. The ends were cut back, 2 bases at V and 5 bases at J, with 6 bases in the middle. The germline V gene encodes CDR1 SGHTA and CDR2 FQGNSA. In DNA form, the CDR3 reads TGTGCCAGCAGCTTATTTAGTGAGACCCAGTACTTC. Its translation is CASSLFSETQYF.

The J gene is TRBJ1-6, the V gene TRBV7-8; possible D gene TRBD1, 5 bases. The CDR3 runs to 15 residues. The ends were cut back, 1 base at V and 6 bases at J, with 10 bases in the middle. The V gene's germline CDR1 is SGHVS and CDR2 FQNEAQ. In DNA form, the CDR3 reads TGTGCCAGCAGCTTAGGGGGCACGGTTAATTCACCCCTCCACTTT. Protein product: CASSLGGTVNSPLHF.

DNA of the CDR3: TGTGCCAGCAGGGGACAGATTGAAGCTTTCTTT. Protein product: CASRGQIEAFF. The chain is built from TRBV2 and TRBJ1-1; 7 nucleotides line up with TRBD1. The CDR3 has 11 residues. In germline, CDR1 is SNHLY, CDR2 FYNNEI. With 6 bases clipped from V and 7 bases from J, the junction kept 2 bases outside the gene matches.

V usage is TRBV2 and J usage is TRBJ2-2, with TRBD1 matching over 8 bases. V was clipped by 7 bases and J by 6 bases; unmatched bases: 7. The germline V gene has CDR1 SNHLY and CDR2 FYNNEI. CDR3 length: 14 residues. The CDR3 DNA follows: TGTGCCAGCATGGGGCAGGGGGCGTCCGGGGAGCTGTTTTTT. It is translated as CASMGQGASGELFF.

V and J are TRBV9 and TRBJ1-2, with unresolved D. This CDR3 contains 13 residues. Germline V gene lookup returns CDR1 SGDLS and CDR2 YYNGEE. V was trimmed by 4 bases and J by 3 bases, leaving 10 bases between them. The CDR3 spells CASSPDQHYGYTF. The CDR3 DNA is TGTGCCAGCAGCCCCGACCAGCACTATGGCTACACCTTC.

Written as DNA, the CDR3 is TGTGCCACCGGGCTAACTAACAGGGGCCCAGAGACCCAGTACTTC. Translated: CATGLTNRGPETQYF. J is TRBJ2-5 and V is TRBV15; 7 bases line up with TRBD1. J lost 4 bases, V lost 8 bases, and 13 bases had no gene match. The V gene's germline CDR1 is LNHNV and CDR2 YYDKDF (reference sequence). This CDR3 comprises 15 residues.

The chain joins TRBV7-6 to TRBJ2-1; D not resolved. Trimming shortened V by 3 bases and J by 5 bases, and 2 bases separated the two germline ends. CDR3 size: 11 residues. The V gene's germline CDR1 is SGHVS and CDR2 FNYEAQ. The CDR3 DNA is TGTGCCAGCAGCTTCCACAATGAGCAGTTCTTC. This sequence encodes CASSFHNEQFF.